This T cell receptor beta chain emerged from a study of response to subunit inactivated influenza vaccine. TCRdb reprocessed the RT-PCR reads with MiXCR, giving one entry per CDR3 protein. This table has around 600,000 distinct CDR3 sequences, roughly 10% appearing once. Turning to this clonotype: Its antigen is not identified.

Per germline, CDR1 MGHRA and CDR2 YSYEKL. The CDR3 is 14 residues long. With 5 bases removed from V and 1 base from J, the gap between germline ends came to 12 bases. Study-wide findings and caveats: With each seasonal influenza vaccination, the authors suggested, few new T cells are recruited.

The sample also formed part of further work on T cells expressing NK-cell markers. That work contributes: Beta-chain TCR cDNA was generated via 5'RACE template switching with UMIs. Repertoire data for TCR beta were derived from sorted T cells (CD3+CD56+NKG2C+, CD3+CD56+NKG2C- and CD3+CD56-NKG2C+). More than 5 donors showed dominant NKG2C+ clonotypes comprising roughly 1.0-7.5% of their CD8+ T cells.

The rearrangement joins TRBV4-1 to TRBJ2-7; D remains unclear. The clonotype was recovered from a man aged 50 or older who received an inactivated influenza vaccine. Material: PBMCs from blood, obtained on the day of vaccination. CDR3: CASSSPGSSYEQYF. The CDR3 nucleotides are TGCGCCAGCAGCTCCCCCGGGTCTTCCTACGAGCAGTACTTC.